This record covers a single T cell receptor beta chain. Its antigen is currently unknown. This sample was included in a study of shared clonotypes between healthy human individuals. Study outcomes and limitations: An effect of sequencing depth on clonotype sharing among donors was expected. Clonotypes that were shared across a handful of donors made up approximately 5% of naive CD4 clonotypes.

This CDR3 spans 16 amino acids. Per the germline V gene, CDR1 is SGHAT and CDR2 is FQDESV (reference sequence). Between the trimmed V and J ends, which lost 5 bases and 9 bases, there was a span of 23 bases. The table came from immunoSEQ multiplex PCR; TCRdb's copy has only in-frame clones and leaves some out. The table lists about 2.1 million clones, roughly 95% of them singletons. CD45RO-negative CD8 cells positively selected for CCR7 made up the naive population, which excluded terminally differentiated effector memory CD45RA+ cells. Sequencing was done on a sample of naive CD8+ T cells from PBMCs. This TCR derives from a man aged 18 to 30 in good health. Some clones in this sample may be carry-over from other donors' samples. The chain uses TRBV11-1 and TRBJ2-1; a possible D gene is TRBD1 (7 bases). CDR3 sequence: CASSRGPVRGPGEQFF. Here the CDR3 DNA reads TGTGCCAGCAGCAGGGGGCCCGTGCGGGGCCCGGGTGAGCAGTTCTTC.